Sequencing of this T cell receptor beta chain was carried out in a study of a mutant IDH1 vaccine in newly diagnosed glioma. Across the whole study: Patients received vaccination from 4-6 weeks after radiotherapy alone, or with temozolomide cycles. Patients arrived already treated with radiotherapy, temozolomide, or both, most having had both.

Details on this clone: Its specificity is unknown.

The trim removed 5 bases at V and 1 base at J, leaving 11 bases unmatched. The germline V gene has CDR1 SGHTA and CDR2 FQGNSA. The length of the CDR3 is 16 residues. The data were produced by immunoSEQ multiplex PCR, yet TCRdb's version contains in-frame clones alone and is incomplete. The profile shows over 80,000 clones, around four fifths of them singletons. The sample's time point: week 47, end of study. Vaccine doses each comprised 300 ug of mutant IDH1 20-mer peptide, with topical imiquimod. In every donor, the tumor was a new WHO grade 3 or 4 IDH1-mutant, ATRX-lost astrocytoma. The sequencing here drew on PBMCs, taken from a glioma patient whose treatment included an IDH1 peptide vaccine. This rearrangement joins TRBV7-2 to TRBJ2-7, with 7 bases fitting TRBD1. The sequence derives from a man aged 40-50 years with glioma. CDR3 DNA: TGTGCCAGCAGCCTCGGACAGGCCGCGGTGTCCTACGAGCAGTACTTC. Translation gives CASSLGQAAVSYEQYF.